The 2 T cell receptor beta chains below were found in one sample sequenced in a study of identical twins. MiXCR, applied by TCRdb to the 5' RACE reads, yields one record per CDR3 protein. The table has about 530,000 distinct CDR3 sequences, 12% to 15% seen once. In addition, the sample was reused for a study of yellow fever vaccine responses in identical twins.

The sample taken for sequencing was CD4+ T cells sorted from blood. These receptors all stem from a woman aged 18-35 years in good health.

This clonotype was counted only a few times. V and J are TRBV28 and TRBJ1-5, with D possibly being TRBD1 (6 bases). The length of the CDR3 is 14 residues. Germline CDR1 is MDHEN and CDR2 is SYDVKM. V was clipped by 6 bases and J by 6 bases, with 15 bases between them. CDR3 residues: CASSVAGAGQPQHF. The CDR3 DNA is TGTGCCAGCAGCGTAGCAGGGGCGGGTCAGCCCCAGCATTTT.

This clonotype was observed a few times. The chain carries TRBV5-1 and TRBJ1-1; the D gene is possibly TRBD1 (6 bases). Trimming left V 0 bases short and J 7 bases short, with 13 bases between. This CDR3 contains 14 residues. Germline V gene lookup returns CDR1 SGHRS and CDR2 YFSETQ. The CDR3 is CASSLDGGHLEAFF. The CDR3 DNA follows: TGCGCCAGCAGCTTGGACGGGGGGCACCTTGAAGCTTTCTTT.